This T cell receptor beta chain was obtained from a study of T cell responses to AZD1222 COVID-19 vaccine. Study-level findings and limits: Nearly half of spike-specific TCRs reportedly target variant regions that are unmutated in the B.1.351 and B.1.1.7 variants.

The junction had 5 bases not matched to a gene; V was cut back by 1 base and J by 3 bases. In germline, CDR1 is MNHEY, CDR2 SMNVEV (reference sequence). CDR3 size: 16 residues. This clone has a handful of counts. Its antigen is as yet unknown. The table came from immunoSEQ multiplex PCR; TCRdb's copy has only in-frame clones and leaves some out. The sample has 110,000 to 150,000 clones, about 89% seen once; the top ten hold around 5%. The sequences come from peripheral blood, collected on day 0 of AZD1222 vaccination. The sequence was collected from an adult in good health. This chain uses TRBV27 with TRBJ2-2, with 7 bases fitting TRBD2. The CDR3 reads CASSLYAGDDTGELFF. The CDR3 nucleotides are TGTGCCAGCAGTTTATACGCGGGGGATGACACCGGGGAGCTGTTTTTT.